Listed here are 14 T cell receptor beta chains from one sample, sequenced in a study of T cell responses to AZD1222 COVID-19 vaccine. The assay was immunoSEQ multiplex PCR, and TCRdb's table has in-frame clones only and misses some. This table holds around 110,000 clones, approximately 90% found once. The specimen comprised peripheral blood, sampled 28 days after the second AZD1222 dose. The receptors derive from an adult who received the AZD1222 COVID-19 vaccine.

A single count supports this clone. This rearrangement joins TRBV12-3 or TRBV12-4 to TRBJ1-2; D ambiguous. V lost 3 bases and J lost 7, with 12 bases in between. The CDR3 totals 13 residues. The CDR3 DNA reads as TGTGCCAGCAGTTTTCCAGAAGGGTTTGGCTACACCTTC. Amino acids: CASSFPEGFGYTF.

J is TRBJ2-7 and V is TRBV6-5, with D perhaps assigned TRBD1 or TRBD2 (5 bases each). Germline loops: CDR1 MNHEY, CDR2 SVGAGI. This CDR3 spans 13 amino acids. V lost 6 bases and J 3 bases, leaving 12 bases between the germline ends. The CDR3 loop is CASSPGLYYEQYF. The CDR3 bases are TGTGCCAGCAGCCCGGGGCTCTACTACGAGCAGTACTTC.

J is TRBJ1-2 and V is TRBV4-3; TRBD1 might be the D (6 bases). Germline values: CDR1 LGHNA, CDR2 YSLEER. The CDR3 spans 14 residues. Trimming removed 3 bases at V and 8 bases at J, with 16 bases between. This CDR3 reads CASSQAKSTGGYTF. The CDR3 bases are TGCGCCAGCAGCCAGGCCAAGTCGACAGGCGGCTACACCTTC.

The V and J genes are TRBV6-5 and TRBJ1-2, with D perhaps TRBD1 (6 bases). The germline CDR1 and CDR2 sequences are MNHEY and SVGAGI. There are 14 residues in the CDR3. Deletions cut 4 bases from V and 7 bases from J, with 16 bases between. The DNA for the CDR3 is TGTGCCAGCAGTTGGGACTCGGGGGCTCGTGGCTACACCTTC. Translating gives CASSWDSGARGYTF.

The CDR3 loop reads CASSPGGDYGYTF. In DNA form, the CDR3 reads TGTGCCAGCAGTCCAGGGGGCGACTATGGCTACACCTTC. This chain uses TRBV28 with TRBJ1-2; the match to TRBD1 covers 8 bases. The J segment lost 3 bases and the V segment lost 5 bases, leaving 2 bases of the junction unmatched. Germline V gene data show CDR1 as MDHEN and CDR2 as SYDVKM. The CDR3 length is 13 residues.

This clone appeared a few times. The J gene is TRBJ2-1, the V gene TRBV7-8, with D perhaps matching TRBD1 (6 bases). The V and J ends lost 5 bases and 5 bases respectively, with 10 bases between them. CDR1 and CDR2 (germline): SGHVS, FQNEAQ. This CDR3 is built from 13 residues. The CDR3 is CASSRDKDNEQFF. The CDR3 coding sequence is TGTGCCAGCAGCCGGGACAAGGACAATGAGCAGTTCTTC.

The J gene is TRBJ2-7, the V gene TRBV6-5, with TRBD1 matching 12 bases. This CDR3 region has 15 residues. In germline, CDR1 is MNHEY, CDR2 SVGAGI. After removal of 5 bases from V and 1 base from J, the junction contained 3 bases not matched to a gene. The CDR3 DNA is TGTGCCAGCAGTAAGGGACAGGGGGCGTCCTACGAGCAGTACTTC. Its protein product is CASSKGQGASYEQYF.

The J gene is TRBJ1-3, the V gene TRBV5-6, with 8 bases lining up with TRBD1. The CDR3 covers 16 residues. The V gene end was trimmed by 3 bases and the J gene end by 4 bases; junction bases not matched to a gene: 9. The V gene's germline CDR1 is SGHDT and CDR2 YYEEEE. The CDR3 here is CASSSLQDREGNTIYF. The CDR3 DNA reads as TGTGCCAGCAGCTCGCTCCAGGACAGGGAAGGAAACACCATATATTTT. Filled out from reference TRBV5-6 and TRBJ1-3, the complete variable domain reads DAGVTQSPTHLIKTRGQQVTLRCSPKSGHDTVSWYQQALGQGPQFIFQYYEEEERQRGNFPDRFSGHQFPNYSSELNVNALLLGDSALYLCASSSLQDREGNTIYFGEGSWLTVV.

CDR3 sequence: CASSQSFTDTQYF. DNA for the CDR3: TGTGCCAGCAGCCAATCCTTCACAGATACGCAGTATTTT. The rearrangement links TRBV12-3 or TRBV12-4 to TRBJ2-3, with D unresolved. This CDR3 has 13 amino acids. The V end was cut by 6 bases, the J end by 2 bases, with 9 bases between.

The rearrangement uses TRBV18 and TRBJ1-5; possibly TRBD1 for D (6 bases). CDR3 size: 14 residues. Trimming took off 4 bases at V and 3 bases at J, with 10 bases between the two ends. Germline V lookup: CDR1 KGHSH, CDR2 LQKENI. CDR3 residues: CASSLQGDNQPQHF. The CDR3 DNA reads TGTGCCAGCTCACTACAGGGAGACAATCAGCCCCAGCATTTT.

This clone was seen only once. CDR3 coding DNA: TGTGCCAGCAGCTTAGTGTCTGGGTGGGGGGGCACAGATACGCAGTATTTT. Amino acids: CASSLVSGWGGTDTQYF. The rearrangement links TRBV7-8 to TRBJ2-3, with D possibly matching TRBD2 (6 bases). The V and J ends lost 1 base and 1 base respectively, with 15 bases between them. The CDR3 is 17 residues long. Germline V gives CDR1 SGHVS, CDR2 FQNEAQ. The variable domain in full, completed from reference TRBV7-8 and TRBJ2-3, reads GAGVSQSPRYKVAKRGQDVALRCDPISGHVSLFWYQQALGQGPEFLTYFQNEAQLDKSGLPSDRFFAERPEGSVSTLKIQRTQQEDSAVYLCASSLVSGWGGTDTQYFGPGTRLTVL.

The V and J genes are TRBV28 and TRBJ1-5; weak D call: TRBD1 (5 bases). Trimming cost V 8 bases and J 2 bases, with 19 bases left between them. The germline gives CDR1 MDHEN, CDR2 SYDVKM. The CDR3 spans 16 residues. The CDR3 bases are TGTGCCAGCCTTGCATCGGGACGGGGTCGCAATCAGCCCCAGCATTTT. Translated, it gives CASLASGRGRNQPQHF.

The chain uses TRBV27 and TRBJ2-1; the match to TRBD2 covers 11 bases. Germline CDR1 reads MNHEY; CDR2 reads SMNVEV (reference sequence). J was trimmed by 4 bases and V by 5 bases; bases with no gene match: 4. This CDR3 is built from 15 residues. CDR3 bases: TGTGCCAGCAGTCCGACTAGCGGGGTGTACAATGAGCAGTTCTTC. Protein product: CASSPTSGVYNEQFF.

This chain joins TRBV6-1 and TRBJ1-5, with D unclear. Germline values: CDR1 MNHNS, CDR2 SASEGT. The CDR3 has 14 amino acids. The V gene lost 2 bases and the J gene lost 4 bases, with 9 bases spanning the gap. CDR3 coding DNA: TGTGCCAGCAGTGAAACGGACCTAAATCAGCCCCAGCATTTT. Translation gives CASSETDLNQPQHF.